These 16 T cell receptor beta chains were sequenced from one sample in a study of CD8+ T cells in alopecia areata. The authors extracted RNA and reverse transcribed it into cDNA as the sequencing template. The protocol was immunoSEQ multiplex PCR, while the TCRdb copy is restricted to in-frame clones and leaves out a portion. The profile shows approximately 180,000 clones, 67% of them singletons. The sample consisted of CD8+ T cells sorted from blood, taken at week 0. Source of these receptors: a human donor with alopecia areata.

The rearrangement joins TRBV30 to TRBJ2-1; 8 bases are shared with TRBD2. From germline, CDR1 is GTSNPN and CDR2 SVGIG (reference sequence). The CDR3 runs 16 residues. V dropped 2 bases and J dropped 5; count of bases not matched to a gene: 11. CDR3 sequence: CAWSPRGRAGDNEQFF. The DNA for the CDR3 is TGTGCCTGGAGTCCCCGGGGGAGAGCGGGGGACAATGAGCAGTTCTTC.

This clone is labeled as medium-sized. The CDR3 bases are TGTGCCAGCAGCCTCAGTGGGGGGAATGAGCAGTTCTTC. It yields the protein CASSLSGGNEQFF. The chain uses TRBV2 and TRBJ2-1; the D gene is possibly TRBD2 (6 bases). Trimming stripped 6 bases from V and 7 bases from J, with 13 bases between. CDR3 length: 13 amino acids. CDR1 and CDR2 (germline): SNHLY, FYNNEI.

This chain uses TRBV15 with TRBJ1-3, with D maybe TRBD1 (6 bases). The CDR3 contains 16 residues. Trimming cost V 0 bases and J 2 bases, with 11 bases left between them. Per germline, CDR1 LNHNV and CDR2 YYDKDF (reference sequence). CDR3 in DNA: TGTGCCACCAGCAGAGATGGCAGGGGAGCTGGAAACACCATATATTTT. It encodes CATSRDGRGAGNTIYF.

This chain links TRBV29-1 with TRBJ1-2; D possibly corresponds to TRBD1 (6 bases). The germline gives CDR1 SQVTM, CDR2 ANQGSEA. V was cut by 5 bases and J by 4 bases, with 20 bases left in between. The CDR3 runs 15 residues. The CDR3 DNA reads TGCAGCGTTACTGACAGGTCCGAGTCCCTCTATGGCTACACCTTC. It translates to CSVTDRSESLYGYTF. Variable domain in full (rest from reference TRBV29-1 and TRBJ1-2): SAVISQKPSRDICQRGTSLTIQCQVDSQVTMMFWYRQQPGQSLTLIATANQGSEATYESGFVIDKFPISRPNLTFSTLTVSNMSPEDSSIYLCSVTDRSESLYGYTFGSGTRLTVV.

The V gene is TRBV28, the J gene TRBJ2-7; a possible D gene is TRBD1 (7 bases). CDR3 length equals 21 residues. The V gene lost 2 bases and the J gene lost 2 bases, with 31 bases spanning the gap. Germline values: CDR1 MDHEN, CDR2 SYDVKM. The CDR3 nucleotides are TGTGCCAGCAGTTTACCTCCGAGGGACAGAATGTGGGGGAGGCGTACCTACGAGCAGTACTTC. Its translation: CASSLPPRDRMWGRRTYEQYF. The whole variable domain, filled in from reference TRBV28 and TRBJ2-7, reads DVKVTQSSRYLVKRTGEKVFLECVQDMDHENMFWYRQDPGLGLRLIYFSYDVKMKEKGDIPEGYSVSREKKERFSLILESASTNQTSMYLCASSLPPRDRMWGRRTYEQYFGPGTRLTVT.

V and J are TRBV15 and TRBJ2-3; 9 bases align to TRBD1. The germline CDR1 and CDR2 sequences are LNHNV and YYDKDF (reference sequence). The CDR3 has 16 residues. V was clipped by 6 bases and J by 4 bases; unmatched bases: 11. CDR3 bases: TGTGCCACCAGGGAATTACAGGGGGCTTTGGCAGATACGCAGTATTTT. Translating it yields CATRELQGALADTQYF.

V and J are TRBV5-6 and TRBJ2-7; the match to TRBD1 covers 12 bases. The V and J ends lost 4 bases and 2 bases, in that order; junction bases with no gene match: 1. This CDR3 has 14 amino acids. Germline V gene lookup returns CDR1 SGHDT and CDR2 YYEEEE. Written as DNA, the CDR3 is TGTGCCAGCAGCGGGACAGGGGGCACCTACGAGCAGTACTTC. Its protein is CASSGTGGTYEQYF.

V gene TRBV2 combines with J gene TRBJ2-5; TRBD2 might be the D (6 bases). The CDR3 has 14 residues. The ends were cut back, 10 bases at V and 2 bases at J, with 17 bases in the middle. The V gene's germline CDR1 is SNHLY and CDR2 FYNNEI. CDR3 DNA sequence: TGTGCCATAAGCCGGGACTTTGATCAAGAGACCCAGTACTTC. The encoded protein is CAISRDFDQETQYF.

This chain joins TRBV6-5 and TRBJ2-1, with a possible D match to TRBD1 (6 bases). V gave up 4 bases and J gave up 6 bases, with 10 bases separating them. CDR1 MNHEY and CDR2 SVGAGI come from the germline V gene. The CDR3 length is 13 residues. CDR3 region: CASSWGLTNEQFF. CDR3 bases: TGTGCCAGCAGTTGGGGGCTAACCAATGAGCAGTTCTTC.

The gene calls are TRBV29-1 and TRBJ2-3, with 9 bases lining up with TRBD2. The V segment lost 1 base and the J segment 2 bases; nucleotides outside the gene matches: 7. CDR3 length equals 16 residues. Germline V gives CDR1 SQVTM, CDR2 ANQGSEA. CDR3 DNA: TGCAGCGTTGAAGCTAAGCGGGGGGACCTCACAGATACGCAGTATTTT. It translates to CSVEAKRGDLTDTQYF.

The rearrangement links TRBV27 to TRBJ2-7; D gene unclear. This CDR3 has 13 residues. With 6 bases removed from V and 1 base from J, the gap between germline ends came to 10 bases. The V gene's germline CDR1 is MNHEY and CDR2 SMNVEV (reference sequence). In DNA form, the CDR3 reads TGTGCCAGCAGCAGTTTAATGTCCTACGAGCAGTACTTC. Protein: CASSSLMSYEQYF.

The CDR3 DNA is TGTGCCAGCAGCCAAATCGGACAAGGATCTCCGGGCGATGAGCAGTTCTTC. The encoded protein is CASSQIGQGSPGDEQFF. The chain uses TRBV7-3 and TRBJ2-1, with D tentatively TRBD1 (5 bases). This CDR3 has 17 residues. Trimming stripped 5 bases from V and 8 bases from J, with 25 bases between. Germline CDR1 and CDR2: SGHTA and FQGTGA.

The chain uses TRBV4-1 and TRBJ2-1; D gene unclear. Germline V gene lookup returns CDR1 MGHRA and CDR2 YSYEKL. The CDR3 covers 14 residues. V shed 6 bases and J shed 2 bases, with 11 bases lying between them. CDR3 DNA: TGCGCCAGCAGTCTCTCGGCAGCCTACAATGAGCAGTTCTTC. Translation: CASSLSAAYNEQFF.

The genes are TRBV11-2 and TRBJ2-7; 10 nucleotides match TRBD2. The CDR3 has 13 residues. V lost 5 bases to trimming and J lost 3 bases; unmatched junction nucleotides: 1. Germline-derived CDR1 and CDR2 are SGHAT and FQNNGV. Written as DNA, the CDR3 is TGTGCCAGCAGCCTAGCGGGGGTCTACGAGCAGTACTTC. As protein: CASSLAGVYEQYF.

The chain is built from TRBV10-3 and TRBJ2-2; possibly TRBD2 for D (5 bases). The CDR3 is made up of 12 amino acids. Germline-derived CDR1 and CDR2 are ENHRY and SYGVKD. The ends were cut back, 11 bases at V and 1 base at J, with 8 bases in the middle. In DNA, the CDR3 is TGTGCCTCAGGACTGAACACCGGGGAGCTGTTTTTT. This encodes CASGLNTGELFF.

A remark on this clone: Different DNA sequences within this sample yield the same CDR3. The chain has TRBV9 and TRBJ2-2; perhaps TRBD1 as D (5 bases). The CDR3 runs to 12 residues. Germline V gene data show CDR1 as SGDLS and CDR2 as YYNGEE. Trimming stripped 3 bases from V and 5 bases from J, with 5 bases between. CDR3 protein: CASSDRTGELFF. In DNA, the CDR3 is TGTGCCAGCAGCGACAGGACCGGGGAGCTGTTTTTT.